The source of this T cell receptor (beta chain) is a study of graft-versus-host responses after intestinal transplantation. Profiling relied on immunoSEQ multiplex PCR, and the TCRdb table lists in-frame clones only, not all of them. The data hold nearly 100,000 clones, with more than 80% observed a single time. General study points: Allografts of one patient group, those with graft-donor T cell macrochimerism, had high graft-versus-host to host-versus-graft clonal ratios. In recipient marrow, GvH clones were found, and some appeared first in ileum or blood.

Concerning this clone itself: Antigen unknown.

This receptor was taken from a human patient who received an intestinal transplant, so some T cells may come from the graft donor. Sequenced here: PBMCs, sampled 450 to 480 days after intestinal transplant.

The CDR3 loop reads CSAANNGYTF. The CDR3 region has the DNA TGCAGTGCGGCCAATAATGGCTACACCTTC. The chain has TRBV20-1 and TRBJ1-2, with unresolved D. The length of the CDR3 is 10 residues. Germline lookup yields CDR1 DFQATT and CDR2 SNEGSKA (reference sequence). V was pared by 6 bases and J by 6 bases, with 8 bases between.